A single sample gave rise to the 20 T cell receptor beta chains below, sequenced in a study of T cell responses to AZD1222 COVID-19 vaccine. Profiling relied on immunoSEQ multiplex PCR, and the TCRdb table lists in-frame clones only, not all of them. The data hold approximately 100,000 clones, with more than 90% observed a single time. The sequenced sample was peripheral blood, obtained on day 0 of AZD1222 vaccination. The receptors come from an adult in good health.

The chain recombines TRBV7-9 with TRBJ2-7, with D perhaps matching TRBD2 (5 bases). With 7 bases removed from V and 6 bases from J, the gap between germline ends came to 16 bases. CDR1 and CDR2 from the germline V gene are SEHNR and FQNEAQ (reference sequence). This CDR3 comprises 13 residues. The CDR3 DNA reads as TGTGCCAGCACCGATAGGGAGCTGGGCGAGCAGTACTTC. It codes for CASTDRELGEQYF.

This chain connects TRBV14 to TRBJ2-2; the D gene is possibly TRBD2 (5 bases). Trimming cost V 2 bases and J 3 bases, with 7 bases left between them. Per the germline V gene, CDR1 is SGHDN and CDR2 is FVKESK. The CDR3 runs to 14 residues. The CDR3: CASSQLRDTGELFF. In nucleotides, the CDR3 is TGTGCCAGCAGCCAACTGAGGGACACCGGGGAGCTGTTTTTT.

The chain's CDR3 is CASSALSVRGINYGYTF. Here the CDR3 DNA reads TGTGCCAGCAGCGCCCTTTCCGTTCGAGGGATTAACTATGGCTACACCTTC. The chain joins TRBV11-3 to TRBJ1-2; D remains unclear. V was cut by 5 bases and J by 1 base, with 20 bases left in between. The CDR3 totals 17 residues. The germline gives CDR1 SGHNT, CDR2 YENEEA.

The genes are TRBV6-5 and TRBJ1-1; D is possibly TRBD1 (6 bases). From germline, CDR1 is MNHEY and CDR2 SVGAGI. The CDR3 length is 13 residues. V shed 2 bases and J shed 8 bases, with 12 bases lying between them. The CDR3, as DNA: TGTGCCAGCAGTTACCTCCAGGGGCGGGAAGCTTTCTTT. Translated: CASSYLQGREAFF.

The CDR3 is CASSFNAYEQYF. In nucleotides, the CDR3 is TGCGCCAGCAGCTTTAATGCCTACGAGCAGTACTTC. The chain is built from TRBV5-1 and TRBJ2-7; D is unresolved. Germline loops: CDR1 SGHRS, CDR2 YFSETQ. The CDR3 sequence is 12 residues long. V lost 2 bases and J 2 bases, leaving 5 bases between the germline ends. The variable domain in full, completed from reference TRBV5-1 and TRBJ2-7, reads KAGVTQTPRYLIKTRGQQVTLSCSPISGHRSVSWYQQTPGQGLQFLFEYFSETQRNKGNFPGRFSGRQFSNSRSEMNVSTLELGDSALYLCASSFNAYEQYFGPGTRLTVT.

This sequence joins TRBV7-3 and TRBJ2-2, with TRBD2 matching 9 bases. The CDR3 runs 14 residues. Germline CDR1 SGHTA, CDR2 FQGTGA. The ends lost 7 bases at V and 3 bases at J; junction bases unmatched: 3. The CDR3 DNA sequence: TGTGCCAGCATGGGCGGGAGGGACACCGGGGAGCTGTTTTTT. This encodes CASMGGRDTGELFF.

This chain joins TRBV27 and TRBJ1-6; D gene ambiguous. The germline V gene has CDR1 MNHEY and CDR2 SMNVEV (reference sequence). The CDR3 sequence is 15 residues long. The ends were cut back, 5 bases at V and 9 bases at J, with 17 bases in the middle. CDR3 bases: TGTGCCAGCAGTACTTACACCACCAAACTTTCACCCCTCCACTTT. Residues: CASSTYTTKLSPLHF.

The rearrangement uses TRBV6-1 and TRBJ2-3, with 8 bases matching TRBD2. Germline loops: CDR1 MNHNS, CDR2 SASEGT. Losses at the gene ends were 0 bases for V and 2 bases for J; bases not matched to a gene: 7. This CDR3 has 17 amino acids. The CDR3 protein is CASSEAGGGGTTDTQYF. The CDR3 coding sequence is TGTGCCAGCAGTGAAGCGGGCGGCGGGGGGACCACAGATACGCAGTATTTT.

This clone showed up just once. The genes are TRBV6-2 or TRBV6-3 and TRBJ1-5; D is possibly TRBD1 (6 bases). Germline values: CDR1 MNHEY, CDR2 SVGEGT. The CDR3 has 14 residues. Between the trimmed V and J ends, which lost 4 bases and 6 bases, there was a span of 13 bases. The CDR3 DNA reads TGTGCCAGCAGTTCTGGGACATATCGTCAGCCCCAGCATTTT. It yields the protein CASSSGTYRQPQHF.

The chain has TRBV2 and TRBJ2-2; TRBD2 agrees at 7 bases. V lost 7 bases to trimming and J lost 1 base; unmatched junction nucleotides: 6. Germline loops: CDR1 SNHLY, CDR2 FYNNEI. The CDR3 totals 15 residues. The CDR3 nucleotides read TGTGCCAGCACGGCGACTAGCCAGAACACCGGGGAGCTGTTTTTT. This translates into CASTATSQNTGELFF.

The CDR3 loop is CASSEQGNEKLFF. The CDR3 nucleotides are TGTGCCAGCAGTGAGCAGGGGAATGAAAAACTGTTTTTT. The J gene is TRBJ1-4, the V gene TRBV25-1; D may be TRBD1 (6 bases). The CDR3 length is 13 residues. Germline CDR1 MGHDK, CDR2 SYGVNS. V lost 3 bases and J lost 5, with 7 bases in between.

Only one count was recorded for this clone. This chain connects TRBV5-1 to TRBJ1-2; 7 nucleotides agree with TRBD1. Germline lookup yields CDR1 SGHRS and CDR2 YFSETQ. The J segment lost 4 bases and the V segment lost 2 bases, leaving 8 bases of the junction unmatched. The CDR3 consists of 15 residues. The chain's CDR3 is CASSFLPTGRYGYTF. The CDR3, as DNA: TGCGCCAGCAGCTTCCTCCCGACAGGGCGCTATGGCTACACCTTC. Combining the CDR3 with reference TRBV5-1 and TRBJ1-2 gives the whole variable domain KAGVTQTPRYLIKTRGQQVTLSCSPISGHRSVSWYQQTPGQGLQFLFEYFSETQRNKGNFPGRFSGRQFSNSRSEMNVSTLELGDSALYLCASSFLPTGRYGYTFGSGTRLTVV.

The chain couples TRBV7-3 to TRBJ2-1, with 9 bases that match TRBD2. This CDR3 region has 18 residues. The ends lost 1 base at V and 7 bases at J; junction bases unmatched: 14. CDR1 is SGHTA and CDR2 is FQGTGA in the germline V gene. The CDR3 DNA sequence: TGTGCCAGCAGCTTAAGTTCGGCTAGCGGGGTGCGCTATAATGAGCAGTTCTTC. This codes for CASSLSSASGVRYNEQFF.

The CDR3: CASSLWALMPQHF. CDR3 bases: TGTGCCAGCTCACTTTGGGCCCTGATGCCCCAGCATTTT. The rearrangement joins TRBV18 to TRBJ1-5; no clear D. Trimming pared 4 bases from V and 9 bases from J, leaving 13 bases between. This CDR3 contains 13 residues. Per the germline V gene, CDR1 is KGHSH and CDR2 is LQKENI.

The rearrangement uses TRBV13 and TRBJ1-1; possible D gene TRBD1, 6 bases. V was clipped by 4 bases and J by 6 bases, with 15 bases between them. In germline, CDR1 is PRHDT, CDR2 FYEKMQ (reference sequence). The CDR3 sequence is 14 residues long. CDR3 protein: CASSSRTVRAEAFF. CDR3 bases: TGTGCCAGCAGCTCCAGGACAGTCCGAGCTGAAGCTTTCTTT.

The chain carries TRBV5-1 and TRBJ1-2; 11 nucleotides agree with TRBD1. Germline CDR1 and CDR2: SGHRS and YFSETQ. V shed 3 bases, J shed 3 bases, and the junction held 4 bases outside the gene matches. This CDR3 has 15 residues. The CDR3 DNA reads TGCGCCAGCAGCTGGACAGGGGGCGCGGACTATGGCTACACCTTC. Its translation: CASSWTGGADYGYTF. The full variable domain, its missing parts supplied by reference TRBV5-1 and TRBJ1-2, is KAGVTQTPRYLIKTRGQQVTLSCSPISGHRSVSWYQQTPGQGLQFLFEYFSETQRNKGNFPGRFSGRQFSNSRSEMNVSTLELGDSALYLCASSWTGGADYGYTFGSGTRLTVV.

The J gene is TRBJ2-7, the V gene TRBV27; D remains ambiguous. CDR1 and CDR2 (germline): MNHEY, SMNVEV (reference sequence). The V end lost 4 bases, the J end lost 2 bases, and 3 bases lay between the germline ends. This CDR3 contains 11 residues. The CDR3 reads CASSSAYEQYF. In DNA, the CDR3 is TGTGCCAGCAGTTCCGCCTACGAGCAGTACTTC.

This sequence joins TRBV19 and TRBJ2-1, with D perhaps matching TRBD2 (5 bases). Germline CDR1 LNHDA, CDR2 SQIVND (reference sequence). The CDR3 length is 15 residues. The V end was cut by 3 bases, the J end by 7 bases, with 16 bases between. CDR3 in DNA: TGTGCCAGTAGTATCGCCGCGGGCAGTTGGAATGAGCAGTTCTTC. Amino acid sequence: CASSIAAGSWNEQFF.

The CDR3 spells CASSLTSYEQYF. In DNA form, the CDR3 reads TGCGCCAGCAGCCTAACGTCCTACGAGCAGTACTTC. The chain couples TRBV5-1 to TRBJ2-7; D remains unclear. The CDR3 covers 12 residues. V gave up 4 bases and J gave up 1 base, with 6 bases separating them. The germline V gene encodes CDR1 SGHRS and CDR2 YFSETQ.

The DNA for the CDR3 is TGCGCCAGCAGTGGGACAGGAAAGAACACCGGGGAGCTGTTTTTT. Translating it yields CASSGTGKNTGELFF. The rearrangement links TRBV10-1 to TRBJ2-2; the match to TRBD1 covers 7 bases. With V trimmed by 4 bases and J by 1 base, 3 bases remained unmatched. Germline assignment: CDR1 WNHNN and CDR2 SYGVQD (reference sequence). This CDR3 comprises 15 residues.